One sample yielded the 14 T cell receptor beta chains listed below, sequenced in a study of Tregs in tolerant kidney transplant recipients. Here immunoSEQ multiplex PCR was the method, and the copy in TCRdb shows in-frame clones only, minus some. The sample includes approximately 67,000 clones, roughly 92% of them seen just once. The sequencing here drew on CD8+ T cells from blood, taken before the transplant. These receptor sequences come from a human donor who received a combined kidney and bone marrow transplant.

As regards this clone: Other DNA sequences of this sample code for an identical CDR3. The chain uses TRBV9 and TRBJ2-1; 8 nucleotides match TRBD2. The CDR3 has 15 amino acids. The V gene's germline CDR1 is SGDLS and CDR2 YYNGEE. The trim removed 5 bases at V and 0 bases at J, leaving 4 bases unmatched. As DNA, the CDR3 is TGTGCCAGCAGTGGCGGGGGGAGCTCCTACAATGAGCAGTTCTTC. Protein product: CASSGGGSSYNEQFF. Filled out from reference TRBV9 and TRBJ2-1, the complete variable domain reads DSGVTQTPKHLITATGQRVTLRCSPRSGDLSVYWYQQSLDQGLQFLIQYYNGEERAKGNILERFSAQQFPDLHSELNLSSLELGDSALYFCASSGGGSSYNEQFFGPGTRLTVL.

Here the CDR3 reads CASTLGAGGNTIYF. Written as DNA, the CDR3 is TGTGCCAGCACCCTAGGGGCGGGAGGAAACACCATATATTTT. The chain joins TRBV9 to TRBJ1-3; the D gene is possibly TRBD1 (5 bases). V was pared by 6 bases and J by 4 bases, with 14 bases between. The germline V gene has CDR1 SGDLS and CDR2 YYNGEE. The CDR3 runs 14 residues.

The chain couples TRBV6-6 to TRBJ1-1; no definite D call. Germline assignment: CDR1 MNHNY and CDR2 SVGAGI (reference sequence). This CDR3 spans 14 amino acids. Trimming shortened V by 4 bases and J by 1 base, and 10 bases separated the two germline ends. The CDR3 DNA follows: TGTGCCAGCAGTTTTGCGGAGGGGAACACTGAAGCTTTCTTT. Translation: CASSFAEGNTEAFF.

This clone was recorded only once. This chain uses TRBV6-5 with TRBJ1-1, with D possibly matching TRBD1 (6 bases). The germline V gene has CDR1 MNHEY and CDR2 SVGAGI. Trimming left V 6 bases short and J 3 bases short, with 14 bases between. CDR3 size: 14 residues. The CDR3 nucleotides read TGTGCCAGCAGGACGGGGGGCGAGGACACTGAAGCTTTCTTT. Its protein is CASRTGGEDTEAFF.

The CDR3 coding sequence is TGTGCCAGCAGCTCCCCGGGACAGGGAATGAACACTGAAGCTTTCTTT. Translation gives CASSSPGQGMNTEAFF. This chain links TRBV7-9 with TRBJ1-1; TRBD1 matches 9 bases. V gave up 4 bases and J gave up 0 bases; unmatched junction bases: 6. This CDR3 spans 16 amino acids. Germline-derived CDR1 and CDR2 are SEHNR and FQNEAQ (reference sequence).

The rearrangement joins TRBV7-2 to TRBJ2-7, with TRBD2 matching 10 bases. This CDR3 comprises 15 residues. Germline V CDR1 and CDR2: SGHTA, FQGNSA. V gave up 5 bases and J gave up 3 bases; unmatched junction bases: 7. CDR3 DNA sequence: TGTGCCAGCAGCCTCGAGCGGGAGGGCCTCTACGAGCAGTACTTC. This encodes CASSLEREGLYEQYF.

The chain joins TRBV4-1 to TRBJ2-1; weak D call: TRBD1 (5 bases). The CDR3 runs 14 residues. Germline CDR1 reads MGHRA; CDR2 reads YSYEKL. Trimming left V 2 bases short and J 4 bases short, with 9 bases between. CDR3 nucleotide sequence: TGCGCCAGCAGCCAAAGGCAGGGATACAATGAGCAGTTCTTC. The encoded protein is CASSQRQGYNEQFF.

The gene calls are TRBV15 and TRBJ1-1; maybe TRBD1 (5 bases). V was clipped by 5 bases and J by 5 bases, with 15 bases between them. Per germline, CDR1 LNHNV and CDR2 YYDKDF (reference sequence). The CDR3 is 14 residues long. CDR3 amino acids: CATSGSRGGTEAFF. The CDR3 DNA reads as TGTGCCACCAGCGGATCGAGGGGAGGAACTGAAGCTTTCTTT. Filled out from reference TRBV15 and TRBJ1-1, the complete variable domain reads DAMVIQNPRYQVTQFGKPVTLSCSQTLNHNVMYWYQQKSSQAPKLLFHYYDKDFNNEADTPDNFQSRRPNTSFCFLDIRSPGLGDTAMYLCATSGSRGGTEAFFGQGTRLTVV.

The chain carries TRBV6-6 and TRBJ1-5; D gene unclear. Germline values: CDR1 MNHNY, CDR2 SVGAGI (reference sequence). The CDR3 contains 13 residues. The V end lost 5 bases, the J end lost 0 bases, and 5 bases lay between the germline ends. CDR3 coding DNA: TGTGCCAGCAGTATAGATAGCAATCAGCCCCAGCATTTT. Translation gives CASSIDSNQPQHF.

The V call is TRBV4-3, the J call TRBJ1-4; D is unclear. Germline loops: CDR1 LGHNA, CDR2 YSLEER. CDR3 length equals 17 residues. The V gene lost 1 base and the J gene lost 2 bases, with 14 bases spanning the gap. The CDR3 sequence: CASSQGHAGWTNEKLFF. Here the CDR3 DNA reads TGCGCCAGCAGCCAAGGGCACGCCGGGTGGACTAATGAAAAACTGTTTTTT.

CDR3 in DNA: TGCGCCAGCGGTAGCGGGAGAGGGGAGACCCAGTACTTC. Translated, it gives CASGSGRGETQYF. The chain has TRBV4-1 and TRBJ2-5; 9 nucleotides align to TRBD2. Germline lookup yields CDR1 MGHRA and CDR2 YSYEKL. After removal of 8 bases from V and 5 bases from J, the junction contained 6 bases not matched to a gene. The length of the CDR3 is 13 residues.

The V and J genes are TRBV10-3 and TRBJ2-7, with D possibly being TRBD2 (6 bases). Germline values: CDR1 ENHRY, CDR2 SYGVKD. This CDR3 has 11 amino acids. Trimming stripped 10 bases from V and 6 bases from J, with 13 bases between. CDR3 region: CATREDSEQYF. Here the CDR3 DNA reads TGTGCCACCAGGGAGGACTCCGAGCAGTACTTC.

J is TRBJ1-5 and V is TRBV19; 9 bases fit TRBD1. Germline-derived CDR1 and CDR2 are LNHDA and SQIVND (reference sequence). Losses at the gene ends were 7 bases for V and 5 bases for J; bases not matched to a gene: 9. CDR3 length: 15 amino acids. The CDR3 DNA reads TGTGCCAGTAATCAGGGTGGACAGGGGCATCAGCCCCAGCATTTT. Its protein product is CASNQGGQGHQPQHF.

This chain uses TRBV9 with TRBJ1-2, with 12 bases lining up with TRBD1. From germline, CDR1 is SGDLS and CDR2 YYNGEE. Trimming at V came to 2 bases and at J to 4 bases, leaving 6 bases not matched to a gene. The CDR3 is made up of 16 amino acids. The CDR3, as DNA: TGTGCCAGCAGCGTGGGACAGGGGGCCGGTGGCTATGGCTACACCTTC. Translation gives CASSVGQGAGGYGYTF.